The 6 T cell receptor beta chains below were found in one sample sequenced in a study of OX40 agonist ivuxolimab in advanced cancers. Libraries were constructed by the immunoSEQ multiplex PCR assay. Imported from immuneACCESS, the table was reduced by TCRdb to in-frame sequences with V and J called. These copies leave out some clones; in studies compared against another copy, an unresolved V gene accounts for under half, and the cause of the remainder is not known. This sample holds about 78,000 clones; roughly four fifths were observed only once. The ten largest clones add up to about 0.4% of the sample. The sample was CD4+ or CD8+ T cells sorted from blood, taken in a trial of the OX40 agonist ivuxolimab. Source of these receptors: an adult with an advanced solid tumor such as melanoma, head and neck, liver or kidney cancer.

The rearrangement links TRBV28 to TRBJ2-7; D gene uncertain. The CDR3 loop spans 14 amino acids. V was pared by 1 base and J by 1 base, with 8 bases between. CDR1 and CDR2 (germline): MDHEN, SYDVKM. The CDR3 DNA is TGTGCCAGCAGTTTATCGGTTAGGTCCTACGAGCAGTACTTC. Translating it yields CASSLSVRSYEQYF. Using reference TRBV28 and TRBJ2-7 for the parts outside the CDR3, the full variable domain is DVKVTQSSRYLVKRTGEKVFLECVQDMDHENMFWYRQDPGLGLRLIYFSYDVKMKEKGDIPEGYSVSREKKERFSLILESASTNQTSMYLCASSLSVRSYEQYFGPGTRLTVT.

This chain links TRBV13 with TRBJ1-2; D might be TRBD1 (5 bases). Trimming cost V 2 bases and J 4 bases, with 11 bases left between them. CDR1 is PRHDT and CDR2 is FYEKMQ in the germline V gene (reference sequence). This CDR3 is built from 14 residues. CDR3 sequence reads: CASSLIGTPYGYTF. The CDR3 DNA reads TGTGCCAGCAGCTTAATTGGGACCCCCTATGGCTACACCTTC.

The chain carries TRBV2 and TRBJ2-5; tentatively, D is TRBD2 (5 bases). Between the trimmed V and J ends, which lost 7 bases and 4 bases, there was a span of 16 bases. Germline assignment: CDR1 SNHLY and CDR2 FYNNEI. The CDR3 consists of 14 residues. Here the CDR3 DNA reads TGTGCCAGCATCCCGGAAAAGCGGAGAGAGACCCAGTACTTC. Amino acid sequence: CASIPEKRRETQYF.

V and J are TRBV7-2 and TRBJ1-2; D not certain. Per germline, CDR1 SGHTA and CDR2 FQGNSA. The CDR3 has 13 residues. The V end lost 1 base, the J end lost 3 bases, and 6 bases lay between the germline ends. The CDR3 is CASSLGGDYGYTF. CDR3 coding DNA: TGTGCCAGCAGCTTAGGGGGTGACTATGGCTACACCTTC.

In its sample, this clone was seen once. The gene calls are TRBV28 and TRBJ2-5; D is undetermined. The CDR3 length is 12 residues. Germline CDR1 and CDR2: MDHEN and SYDVKM. Trimming left V 7 bases short and J 5 bases short, with 11 bases between. The CDR3 reads CASKPPRETQYF. CDR3 nucleotides: TGTGCCAGCAAGCCTCCCCGGGAGACCCAGTACTTC.

The CDR3 loop reads CASSKAGGHEKLFF. CDR3 DNA sequence: TGTGCCAGCAGCAAAGCGGGGGGACATGAAAAACTGTTTTTT. The V call is TRBV21-1, the J call TRBJ1-4. TRBV21-1 is reported as a pseudogene. CDR3 size: 14 residues.